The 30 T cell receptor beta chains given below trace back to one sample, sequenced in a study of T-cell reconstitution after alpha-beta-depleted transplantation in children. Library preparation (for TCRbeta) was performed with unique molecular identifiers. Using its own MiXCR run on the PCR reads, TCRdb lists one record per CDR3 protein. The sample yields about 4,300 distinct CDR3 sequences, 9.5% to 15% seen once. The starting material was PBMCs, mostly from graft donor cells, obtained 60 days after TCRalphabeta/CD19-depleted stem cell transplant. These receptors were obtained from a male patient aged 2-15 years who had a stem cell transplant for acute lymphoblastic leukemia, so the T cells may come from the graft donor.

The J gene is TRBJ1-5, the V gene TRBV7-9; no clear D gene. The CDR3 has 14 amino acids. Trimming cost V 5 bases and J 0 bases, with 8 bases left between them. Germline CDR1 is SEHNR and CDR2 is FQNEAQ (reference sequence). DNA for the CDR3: TGTGCCAGCAGCCCTGGGCGTAGCAATCAGCCCCAGCATTTT. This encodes CASSPGRSNQPQHF.

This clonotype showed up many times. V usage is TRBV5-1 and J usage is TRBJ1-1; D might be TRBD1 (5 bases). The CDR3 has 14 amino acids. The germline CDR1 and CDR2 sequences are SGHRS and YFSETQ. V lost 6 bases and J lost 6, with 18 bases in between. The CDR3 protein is CASTGRRGGSEAFF. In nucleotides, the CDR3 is TGCGCCAGCACCGGGCGTCGGGGGGGGTCTGAAGCTTTCTTT.

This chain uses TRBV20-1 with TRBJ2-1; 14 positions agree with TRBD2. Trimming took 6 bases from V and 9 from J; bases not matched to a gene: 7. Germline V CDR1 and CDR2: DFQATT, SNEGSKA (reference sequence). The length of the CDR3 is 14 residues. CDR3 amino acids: CSALGTSGRVEQFF. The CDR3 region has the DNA TGCAGTGCCCTCGGGACTAGCGGGAGAGTTGAGCAGTTCTTC.

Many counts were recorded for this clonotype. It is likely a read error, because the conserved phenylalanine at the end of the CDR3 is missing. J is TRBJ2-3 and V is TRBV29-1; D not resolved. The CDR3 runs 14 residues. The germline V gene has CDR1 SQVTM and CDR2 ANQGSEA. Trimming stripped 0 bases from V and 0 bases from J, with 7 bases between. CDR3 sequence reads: CSVEEATSTDTQYL. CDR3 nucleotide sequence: TGCAGCGTTGAAGAGGCGACTAGCACAGATACGCAGTATCTT.

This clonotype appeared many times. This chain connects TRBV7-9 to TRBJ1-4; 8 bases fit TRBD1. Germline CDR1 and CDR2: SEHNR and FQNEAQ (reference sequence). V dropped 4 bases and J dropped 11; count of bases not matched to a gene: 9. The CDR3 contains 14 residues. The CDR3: CASSSPWTGLKLFF. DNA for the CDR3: TGTGCCAGCAGCTCACCTTGGACAGGGCTTAAACTGTTTTTT.

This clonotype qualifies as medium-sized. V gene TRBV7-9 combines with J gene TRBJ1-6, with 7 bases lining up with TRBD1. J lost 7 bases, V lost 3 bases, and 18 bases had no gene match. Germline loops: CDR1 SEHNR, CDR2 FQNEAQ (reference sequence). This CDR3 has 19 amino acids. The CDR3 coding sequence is TGTGCCAGCAGCTTGGGAGGGACAGCGGACCTTACAGAGAATTCACCCCTCCACTTT. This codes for CASSLGGTADLTENSPLHF.

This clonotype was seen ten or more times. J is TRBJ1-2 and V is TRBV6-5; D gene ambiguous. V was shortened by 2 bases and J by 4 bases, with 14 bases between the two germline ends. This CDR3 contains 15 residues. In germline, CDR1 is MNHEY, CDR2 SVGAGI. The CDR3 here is CASSYTPITPYGYTF. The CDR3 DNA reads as TGTGCCAGCAGTTACACCCCTATCACTCCCTATGGCTACACCTTC.

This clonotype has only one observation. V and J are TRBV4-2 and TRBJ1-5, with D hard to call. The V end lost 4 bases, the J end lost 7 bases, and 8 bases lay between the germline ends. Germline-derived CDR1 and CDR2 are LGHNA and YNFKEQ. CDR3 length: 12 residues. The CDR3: CASSPGSQPQHF. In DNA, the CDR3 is TGTGCCAGCAGCCCGGGGAGCCAGCCCCAGCATTTT.

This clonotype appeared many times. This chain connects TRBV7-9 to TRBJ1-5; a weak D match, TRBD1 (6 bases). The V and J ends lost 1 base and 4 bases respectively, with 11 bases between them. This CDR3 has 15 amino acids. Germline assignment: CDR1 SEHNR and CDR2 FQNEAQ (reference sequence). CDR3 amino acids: CASSLGGTTNQPQHF. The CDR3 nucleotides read TGTGCCAGCAGCTTAGGGGGGACAACTAATCAGCCCCAGCATTTT.

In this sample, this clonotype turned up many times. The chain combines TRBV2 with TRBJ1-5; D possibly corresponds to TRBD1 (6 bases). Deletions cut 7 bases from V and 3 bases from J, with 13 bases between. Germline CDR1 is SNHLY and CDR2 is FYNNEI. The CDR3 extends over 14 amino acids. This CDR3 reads CASTPGEHNQPQHF. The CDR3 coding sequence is TGTGCCAGCACCCCAGGGGAACACAATCAGCCCCAGCATTTT.

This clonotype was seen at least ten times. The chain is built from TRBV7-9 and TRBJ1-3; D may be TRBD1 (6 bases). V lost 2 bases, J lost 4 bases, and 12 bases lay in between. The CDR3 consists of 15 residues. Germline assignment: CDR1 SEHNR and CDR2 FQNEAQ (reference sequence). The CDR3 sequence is CASSLSGGHGNTIYF. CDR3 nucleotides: TGTGCCAGCAGCTTATCTGGGGGCCACGGAAACACCATATATTTT.

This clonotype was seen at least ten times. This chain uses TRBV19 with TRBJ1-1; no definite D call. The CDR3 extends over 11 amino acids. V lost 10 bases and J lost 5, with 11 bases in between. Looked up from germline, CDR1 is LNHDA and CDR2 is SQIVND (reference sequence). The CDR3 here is CATLERTEAFF. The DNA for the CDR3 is TGTGCCACTTTGGAGAGGACTGAAGCTTTCTTT. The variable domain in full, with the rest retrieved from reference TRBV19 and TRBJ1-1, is DGGITQSPKYLFRKEGQNVTLSCEQNLNHDAMYWYRQDPGQGLRLIYYSQIVNDFQKGDIAEGYSVSREKKESFPLTVTSAQKNPTAFYLCATLERTEAFFGQGTRLTVV.

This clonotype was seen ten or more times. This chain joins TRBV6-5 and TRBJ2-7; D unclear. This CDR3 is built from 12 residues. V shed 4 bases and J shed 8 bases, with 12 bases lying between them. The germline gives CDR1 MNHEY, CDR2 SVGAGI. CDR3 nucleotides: TGTGCCAGCAGTTGGCCAGGCCAACAGCAGTACTTC. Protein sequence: CASSWPGQQQYF.

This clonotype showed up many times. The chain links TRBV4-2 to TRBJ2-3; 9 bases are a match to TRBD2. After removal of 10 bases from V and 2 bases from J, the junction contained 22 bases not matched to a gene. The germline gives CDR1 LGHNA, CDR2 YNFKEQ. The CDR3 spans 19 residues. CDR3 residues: CAIGPGPSGAGLITDTQYF. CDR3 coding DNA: TGTGCCATCGGCCCCGGGCCTAGCGGGGCAGGATTAATCACAGATACGCAGTATTTT.

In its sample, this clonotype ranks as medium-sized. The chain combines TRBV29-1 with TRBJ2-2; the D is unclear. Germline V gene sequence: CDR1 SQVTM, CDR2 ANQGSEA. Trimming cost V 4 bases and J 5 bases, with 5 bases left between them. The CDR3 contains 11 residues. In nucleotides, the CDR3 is TGCAGCGTTGCCGAGACCGGGGAGCTGTTTTTT. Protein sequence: CSVAETGELFF.

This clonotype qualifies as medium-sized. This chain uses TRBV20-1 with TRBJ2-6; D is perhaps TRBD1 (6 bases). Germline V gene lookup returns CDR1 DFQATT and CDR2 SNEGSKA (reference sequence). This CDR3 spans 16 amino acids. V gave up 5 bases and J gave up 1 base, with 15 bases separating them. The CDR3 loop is CSASAGQGSGANVLTF. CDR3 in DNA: TGCAGTGCTTCGGCAGGGCAGGGGTCTGGGGCCAACGTCCTGACTTTC.

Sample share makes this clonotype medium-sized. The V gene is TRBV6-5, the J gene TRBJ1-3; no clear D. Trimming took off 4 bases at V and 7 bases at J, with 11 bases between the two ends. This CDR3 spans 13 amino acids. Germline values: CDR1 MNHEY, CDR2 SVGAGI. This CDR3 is CASSLHEGNTIYF. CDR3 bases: TGTGCCAGCAGTTTACATGAAGGGAACACCATATATTTT.

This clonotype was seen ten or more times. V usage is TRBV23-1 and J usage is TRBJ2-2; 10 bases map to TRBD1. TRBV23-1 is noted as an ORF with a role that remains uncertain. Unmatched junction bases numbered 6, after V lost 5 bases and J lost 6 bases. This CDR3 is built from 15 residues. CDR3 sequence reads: CASSIRQGAAGELFF. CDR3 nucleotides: TGCGCCAGCAGTATACGACAGGGGGCCGCCGGGGAGCTGTTTTTT.

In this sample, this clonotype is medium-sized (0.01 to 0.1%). CDR3 protein: CASSPDWPPEEKLFF. The DNA for the CDR3 is TGTGCCAGCTCACCGGATTGGCCCCCTGAGGAAAAACTGTTTTTT. The chain employs TRBV18 and TRBJ1-4; D is undetermined. The CDR3 contains 15 residues. Trimming shortened V by 3 bases and J by 8 bases, and 16 bases separated the two germline ends. From germline, CDR1 is KGHSH and CDR2 LQKENI.

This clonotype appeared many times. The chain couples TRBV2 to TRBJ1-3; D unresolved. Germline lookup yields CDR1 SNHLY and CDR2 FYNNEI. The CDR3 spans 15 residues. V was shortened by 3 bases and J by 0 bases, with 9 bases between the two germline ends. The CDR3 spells CASSDSASSGNTIYF. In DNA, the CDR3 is TGTGCCAGCAGTGACTCCGCGAGCTCTGGAAACACCATATATTTT.

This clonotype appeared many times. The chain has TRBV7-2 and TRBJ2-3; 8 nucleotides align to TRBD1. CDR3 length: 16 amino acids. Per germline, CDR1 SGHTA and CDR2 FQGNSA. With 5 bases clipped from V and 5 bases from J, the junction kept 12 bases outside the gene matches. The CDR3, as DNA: TGTGCCAGCAGCAGACGGACAGGGCCCGTTGGAGATACGCAGTATTTT. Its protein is CASSRRTGPVGDTQYF.

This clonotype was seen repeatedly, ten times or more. The CDR3 DNA is TGTGCCAGCAGCTTAGAGGGGACAGGGACGGACGAGCAGTACTTC. Residues: CASSLEGTGTDEQYF. The rearrangement uses TRBV7-9 and TRBJ2-7; 9 nucleotides line up with TRBD1. Germline lookup yields CDR1 SEHNR and CDR2 FQNEAQ (reference sequence). Losses at the gene ends were 1 base for V and 5 bases for J; bases not matched to a gene: 6. CDR3 length: 15 residues.

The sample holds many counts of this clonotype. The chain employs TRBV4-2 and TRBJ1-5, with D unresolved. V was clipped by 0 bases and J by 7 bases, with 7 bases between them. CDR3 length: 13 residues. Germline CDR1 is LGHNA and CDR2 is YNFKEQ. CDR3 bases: TGTGCCAGCAGCCAAGATGCGGAACAGCCCCAGCATTTT. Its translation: CASSQDAEQPQHF.

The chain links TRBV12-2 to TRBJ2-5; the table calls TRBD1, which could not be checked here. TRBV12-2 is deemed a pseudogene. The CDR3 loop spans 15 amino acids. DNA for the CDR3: TGTGCAAGTCGCTCCCGACGACAGGGGTGGAAGACCCAGTACTTC. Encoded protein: CASRSRRQGWKTQYF.

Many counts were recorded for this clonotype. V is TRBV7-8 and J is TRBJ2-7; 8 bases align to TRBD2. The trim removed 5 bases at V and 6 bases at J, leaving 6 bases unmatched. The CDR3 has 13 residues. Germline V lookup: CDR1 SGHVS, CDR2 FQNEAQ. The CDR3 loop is CASSTGTRAEQYF. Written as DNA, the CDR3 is TGTGCCAGCAGCACAGGGACTAGAGCCGAGCAGTACTTC.

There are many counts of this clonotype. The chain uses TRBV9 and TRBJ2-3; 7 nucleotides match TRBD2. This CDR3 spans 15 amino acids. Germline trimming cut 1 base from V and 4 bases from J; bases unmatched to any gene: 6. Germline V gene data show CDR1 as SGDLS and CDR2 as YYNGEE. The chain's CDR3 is CASSVTQGLSDTQYF. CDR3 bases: TGTGCCAGCAGCGTAACCCAGGGACTATCAGATACGCAGTATTTT.

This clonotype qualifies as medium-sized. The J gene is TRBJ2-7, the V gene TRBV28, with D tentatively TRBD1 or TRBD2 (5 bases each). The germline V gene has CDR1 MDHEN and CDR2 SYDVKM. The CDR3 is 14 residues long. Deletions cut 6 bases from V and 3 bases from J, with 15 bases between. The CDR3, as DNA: TGTGCCAGCAGGGGGGACGGGGTGAACTACGAGCAGTACTTC. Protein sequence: CASRGDGVNYEQYF.

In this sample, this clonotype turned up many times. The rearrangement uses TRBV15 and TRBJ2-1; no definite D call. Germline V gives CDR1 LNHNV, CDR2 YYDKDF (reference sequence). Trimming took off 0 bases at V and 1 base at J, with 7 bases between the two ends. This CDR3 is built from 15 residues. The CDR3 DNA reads TGTGCCACCAGCAGAGATCGACTGTCCTACAATGAGCAGTTCTTC. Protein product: CATSRDRLSYNEQFF.

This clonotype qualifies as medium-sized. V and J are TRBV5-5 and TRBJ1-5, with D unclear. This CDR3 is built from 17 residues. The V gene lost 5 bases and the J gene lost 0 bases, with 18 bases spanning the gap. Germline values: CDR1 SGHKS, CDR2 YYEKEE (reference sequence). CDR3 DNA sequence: TGTGCCAGCAGTTATTACGCAGAATCGTATAGCAATCAGCCCCAGCATTTT. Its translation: CASSYYAESYSNQPQHF.

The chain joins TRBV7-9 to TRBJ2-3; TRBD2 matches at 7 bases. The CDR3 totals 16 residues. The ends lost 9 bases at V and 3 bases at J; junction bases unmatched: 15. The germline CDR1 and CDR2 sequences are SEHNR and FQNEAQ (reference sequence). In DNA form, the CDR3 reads TGTGCCAGGGGCCCCGGACTAGTGTGTGGAACAGATACGCAGTATTTT. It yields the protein CARGPGLVCGTDTQYF.